This entry describes one TCR beta chain. The antigen is not known. The PCR ran on 60 Vbeta and 13 Jbeta primers. Only in-frame clones appear in the TCRdb table, and some are missing; sequencing was by immunoSEQ multiplex PCR. The repertoire holds over 90,000 clones, with roughly three quarters as singletons. J lost 2 bases, V lost 9 bases, and 13 bases had no gene match. Germline V gene lookup returns CDR1 MNHEY and CDR2 SMNVEV (reference sequence). CDR3 length: 15 residues. This entry comes from a study of cytomegalovirus exposure and HLA in healthy donors. Study results and limitations: Follow-up analysis later connected one missense variant in DCLRE1C with trimming of TCR beta V- and J-genes.

This clonotype originated in a male donor in good health and CMV-seropositive. The chain employs TRBV27 and TRBJ2-7; 7 nucleotides match TRBD1. Sequenced input: PBMCs. In DNA form, the CDR3 reads TGTGCCAGTGGATCCTCACAGGGGTTGCCCTACGAGCAGTACTTC. Its translation: CASGSSQGLPYEQYF.